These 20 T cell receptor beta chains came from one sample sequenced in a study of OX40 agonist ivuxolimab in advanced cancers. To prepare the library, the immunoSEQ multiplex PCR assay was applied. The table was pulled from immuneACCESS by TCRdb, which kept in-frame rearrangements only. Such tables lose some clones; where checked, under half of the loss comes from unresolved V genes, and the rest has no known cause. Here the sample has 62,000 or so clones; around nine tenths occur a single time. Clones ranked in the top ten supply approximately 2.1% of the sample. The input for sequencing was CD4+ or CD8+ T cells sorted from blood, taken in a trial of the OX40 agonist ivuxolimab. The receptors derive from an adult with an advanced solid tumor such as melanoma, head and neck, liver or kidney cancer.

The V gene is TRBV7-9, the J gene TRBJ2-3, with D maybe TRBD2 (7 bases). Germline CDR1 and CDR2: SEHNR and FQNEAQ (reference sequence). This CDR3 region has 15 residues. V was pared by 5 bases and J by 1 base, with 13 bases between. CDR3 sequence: CASSLRGAGTDTQYF. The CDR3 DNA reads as TGTGCCAGCAGCCTACGGGGGGCTGGCACAGATACGCAGTATTTT. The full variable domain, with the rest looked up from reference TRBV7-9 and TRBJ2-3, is DTGVSQNPRHKITKRGQNVTFRCDPISEHNRLYWYRQTLGQGPEFLTYFQNEAQLEKSRLLSDRFSAERPKGSFSTLEIQRTEQGDSAMYLCASSLRGAGTDTQYFGPGTRLTVL.

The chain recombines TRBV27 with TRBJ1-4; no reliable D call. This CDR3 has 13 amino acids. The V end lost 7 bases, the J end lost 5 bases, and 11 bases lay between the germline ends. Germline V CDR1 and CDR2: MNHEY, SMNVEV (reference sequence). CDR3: CASTRRLNEKLFF. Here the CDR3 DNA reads TGTGCCAGCACTCGGCGGTTAAATGAAAAACTGTTTTTT.

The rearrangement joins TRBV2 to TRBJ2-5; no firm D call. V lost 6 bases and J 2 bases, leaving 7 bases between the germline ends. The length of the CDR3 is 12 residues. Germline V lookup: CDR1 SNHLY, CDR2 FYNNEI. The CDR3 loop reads CASRVYQETQYF. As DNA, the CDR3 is TGTGCCAGCAGGGTCTATCAAGAGACCCAGTACTTC. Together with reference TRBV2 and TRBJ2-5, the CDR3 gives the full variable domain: EPEVTQTPSHQVTQMGQEVILRCVPISNHLYFYWYRQILGQKVEFLVSFYNNEISEKSEIFDDQFSVERPDGSNFTLKIRSTKLEDSAMYFCASRVYQETQYFGPGTRLLVL.

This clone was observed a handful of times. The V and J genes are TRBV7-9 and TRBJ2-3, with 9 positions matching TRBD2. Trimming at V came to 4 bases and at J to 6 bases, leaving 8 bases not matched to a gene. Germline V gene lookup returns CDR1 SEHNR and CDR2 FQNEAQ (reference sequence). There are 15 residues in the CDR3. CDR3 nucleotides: TGTGCCAGCAGCTCCCAGGGACTAGCATCCGATACGCAGTATTTT. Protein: CASSSQGLASDTQYF.

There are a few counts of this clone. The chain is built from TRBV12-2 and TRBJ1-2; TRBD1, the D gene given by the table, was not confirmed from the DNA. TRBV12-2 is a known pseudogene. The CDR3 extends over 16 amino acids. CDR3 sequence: CASRQVTGGGDYGYTF. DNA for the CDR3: TGTGCAAGTCGCCAAGTGACAGGGGGCGGAGACTATGGCTACACCTTC.

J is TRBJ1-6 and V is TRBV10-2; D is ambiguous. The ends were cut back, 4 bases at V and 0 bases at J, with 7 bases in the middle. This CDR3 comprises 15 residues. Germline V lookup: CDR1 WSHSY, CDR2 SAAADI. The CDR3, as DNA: TGCGCCAGCAGTGGTGGGAGCTCCTATAATTCACCCCTCCACTTT. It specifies CASSGGSSYNSPLHF.

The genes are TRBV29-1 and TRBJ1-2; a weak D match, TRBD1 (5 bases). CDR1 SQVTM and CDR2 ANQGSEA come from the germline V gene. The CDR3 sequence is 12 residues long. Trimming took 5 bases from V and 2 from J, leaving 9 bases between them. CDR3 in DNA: TGCAGCGTTCGGGAGGGGAACTATGGCTACACCTTC. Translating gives CSVREGNYGYTF.

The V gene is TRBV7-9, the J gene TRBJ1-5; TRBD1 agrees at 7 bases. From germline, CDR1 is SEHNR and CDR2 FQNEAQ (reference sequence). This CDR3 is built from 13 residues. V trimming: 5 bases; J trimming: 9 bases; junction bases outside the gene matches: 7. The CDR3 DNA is TGTGCCAGCAGCCAACAGGGGACCGGGCCCCAGCATTTT. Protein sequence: CASSQQGTGPQHF. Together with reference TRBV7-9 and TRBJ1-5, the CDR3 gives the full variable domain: DTGVSQNPRHKITKRGQNVTFRCDPISEHNRLYWYRQTLGQGPEFLTYFQNEAQLEKSRLLSDRFSAERPKGSFSTLEIQRTEQGDSAMYLCASSQQGTGPQHFGDGTRLSIL.

Here the CDR3 reads CASSNGGEAFF. CDR3 DNA: TGTGCCAGCAGTAATGGAGGGGAAGCTTTCTTT. The V gene is TRBV11-2, the J gene TRBJ1-1; D not certain. The CDR3 length is 11 residues. Germline V lookup: CDR1 SGHAT, CDR2 FQNNGV. The V and J ends lost 6 bases and 8 bases respectively, with 10 bases between them.

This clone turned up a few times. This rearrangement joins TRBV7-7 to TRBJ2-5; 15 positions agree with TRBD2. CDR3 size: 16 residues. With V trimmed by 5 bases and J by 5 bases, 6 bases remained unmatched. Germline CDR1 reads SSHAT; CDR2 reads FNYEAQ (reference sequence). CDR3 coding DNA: TGTGCCAGCAGCCCCGGACTAGCGGGGGGGCAGGAGACCCAGTACTTC. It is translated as CASSPGLAGGQETQYF. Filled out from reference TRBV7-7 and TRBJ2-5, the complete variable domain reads GAGVSQSPRYKVTKRGQDVTLRCDPISSHATLYWYQQALGQGPEFLTYFNYEAQPDKSGLPSDRFSAERPEGSISTLTIQRTEQRDSAMYRCASSPGLAGGQETQYFGPGTRLLVL.

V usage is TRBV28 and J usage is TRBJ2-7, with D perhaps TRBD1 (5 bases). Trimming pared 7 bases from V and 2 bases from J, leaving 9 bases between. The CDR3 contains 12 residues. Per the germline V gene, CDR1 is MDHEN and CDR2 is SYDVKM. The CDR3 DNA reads TGTGCCAGCATCGGACAAGCCTACGAGCAGTACTTC. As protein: CASIGQAYEQYF.

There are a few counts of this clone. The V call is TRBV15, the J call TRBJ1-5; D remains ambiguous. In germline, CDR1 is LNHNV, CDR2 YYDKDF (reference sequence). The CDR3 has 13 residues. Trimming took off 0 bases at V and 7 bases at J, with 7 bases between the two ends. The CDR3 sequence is CATSRDWRQPQHF. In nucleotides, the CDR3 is TGTGCCACCAGCAGAGATTGGAGGCAGCCCCAGCATTTT.

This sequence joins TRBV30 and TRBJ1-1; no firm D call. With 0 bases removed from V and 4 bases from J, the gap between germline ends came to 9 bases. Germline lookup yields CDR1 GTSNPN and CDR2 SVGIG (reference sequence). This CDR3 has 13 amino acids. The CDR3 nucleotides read TGTGCCTGGAGTGTAGGACTAGGCACTGAAGCTTTCTTT. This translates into CAWSVGLGTEAFF.

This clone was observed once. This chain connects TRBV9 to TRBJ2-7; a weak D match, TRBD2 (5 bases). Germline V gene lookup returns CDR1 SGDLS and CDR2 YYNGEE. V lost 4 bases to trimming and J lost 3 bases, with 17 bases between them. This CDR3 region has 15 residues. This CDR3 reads CASSFDLSGLYEQYF. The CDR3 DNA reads TGTGCCAGCAGCTTCGACCTCAGCGGCCTCTACGAGCAGTACTTC. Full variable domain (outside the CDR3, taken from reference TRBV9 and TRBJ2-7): DSGVTQTPKHLITATGQRVTLRCSPRSGDLSVYWYQQSLDQGLQFLIQYYNGEERAKGNILERFSAQQFPDLHSELNLSSLELGDSALYFCASSFDLSGLYEQYFGPGTRLTVT.

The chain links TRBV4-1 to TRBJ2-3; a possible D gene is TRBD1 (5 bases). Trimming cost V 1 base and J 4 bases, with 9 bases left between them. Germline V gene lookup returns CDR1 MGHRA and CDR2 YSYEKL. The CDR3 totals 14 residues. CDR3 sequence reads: CASSQGQLSDTQYF. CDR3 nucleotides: TGCGCCAGCAGCCAAGGACAGTTGTCAGATACGCAGTATTTT.

CDR3 in amino acids: CASSRDGTPNEQFF. DNA for the CDR3: TGTGCCAGCAGCCGAGATGGGACCCCCAATGAGCAGTTCTTC. The chain couples TRBV5-8 to TRBJ2-1; D is perhaps TRBD1 or TRBD2 (5 bases each). V was cut by 4 bases and J by 6 bases, with 14 bases left in between. Germline CDR1 SGHTS, CDR2 YDEGEE. This CDR3 spans 14 amino acids.

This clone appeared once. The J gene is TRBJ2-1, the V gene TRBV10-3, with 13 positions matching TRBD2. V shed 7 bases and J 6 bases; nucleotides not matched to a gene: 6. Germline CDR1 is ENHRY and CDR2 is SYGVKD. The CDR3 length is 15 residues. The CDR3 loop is CAIKEGLAGVNEQFF. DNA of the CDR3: TGTGCCATCAAAGAAGGACTAGCGGGAGTCAATGAGCAGTTCTTC.

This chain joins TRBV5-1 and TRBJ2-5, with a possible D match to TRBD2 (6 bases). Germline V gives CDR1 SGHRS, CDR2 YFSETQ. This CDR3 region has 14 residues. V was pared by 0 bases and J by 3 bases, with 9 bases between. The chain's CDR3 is CASSLVGGKETQYF. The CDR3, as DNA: TGCGCCAGCAGCTTGGTGGGAGGCAAAGAGACCCAGTACTTC.

DNA of the CDR3: TGTGCCAGCTCACCAGGGACAGGGGTAAATTCACCCCTCCACTTT. It codes for CASSPGTGVNSPLHF. The chain has TRBV18 and TRBJ1-6; 10 nucleotides agree with TRBD1. V lost 2 bases to trimming and J lost 7 bases; unmatched junction nucleotides: 2. The germline gives CDR1 KGHSH, CDR2 LQKENI. The CDR3 loop spans 15 amino acids.

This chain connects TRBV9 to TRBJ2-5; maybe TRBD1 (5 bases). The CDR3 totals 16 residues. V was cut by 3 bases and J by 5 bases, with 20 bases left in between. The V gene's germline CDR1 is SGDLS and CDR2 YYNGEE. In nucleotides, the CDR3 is TGTGCCAGCAGCGCCCCTGTAGGGGCGGTATCGGAGACCCAGTACTTC. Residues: CASSAPVGAVSETQYF.